The clone carrying this T cell receptor (beta chain) was counted a single time. The germline V gene encodes CDR1 SGHVS and CDR2 FQNEAQ. Deletions cut 5 bases from V and 4 bases from J, with 14 bases between. The CDR3 contains 15 residues. This sample was taken from a study of blood T cell repertoires in COVID-19. In the source study's methods: Researchers report that nucleated cell counts were estimated from reference gene primer amplification. Method: immunoSEQ multiplex PCR; TCRdb's copy keeps in-frame clones and lacks some. The V and J calls and clone size were taken over from that table, and D and trimming were inferred from the DNA. The table has 150,000 to 170,000 clones, around 83% seen once.

What was sequenced was peripheral blood. The TCR was taken from a woman aged 60-75 years with COVID-19, enrolled during active disease. The chain uses TRBV7-8 and TRBJ1-4; D may be TRBD1 (5 bases). CDR3 DNA: TGTGCCAGCAGCATAAGGGTGGGGCTTAATGAAAAACTGTTTTTT. This translates into CASSIRVGLNEKLFF.